This TCR beta chain was obtained from a study of T cell responses to AZD1222 COVID-19 vaccine. Study-wide points: Most donors were white British and more were female, and clonal diversity was possibly underestimated. Reports say nearly half of spike-specific TCRs go after unmutated variant regions.

Measured with immunoSEQ multiplex PCR; TCRdb has only the in-frame clones, and not every one. The sample yields approximately 170,000 clones, 90% to 95% seen once. Analysis merged second doses at about 4 or about 12 weeks. A note on this clone: Antigen unknown.

The source was peripheral blood, collected 28 days after the second AZD1222 dose. The receptor comes from an adult who received the AZD1222 COVID-19 vaccine.

The CDR3 here is CSAGPGYEQYF. CDR3 coding DNA: TGCAGTGCCGGGCCCGGATACGAGCAGTACTTC. The rearrangement uses TRBV20-1 and TRBJ2-7; D unresolved. Trimming took off 6 bases at V and 4 bases at J, with 10 bases between the two ends. Looked up from germline, CDR1 is DFQATT and CDR2 is SNEGSKA (reference sequence). This CDR3 has 11 residues.